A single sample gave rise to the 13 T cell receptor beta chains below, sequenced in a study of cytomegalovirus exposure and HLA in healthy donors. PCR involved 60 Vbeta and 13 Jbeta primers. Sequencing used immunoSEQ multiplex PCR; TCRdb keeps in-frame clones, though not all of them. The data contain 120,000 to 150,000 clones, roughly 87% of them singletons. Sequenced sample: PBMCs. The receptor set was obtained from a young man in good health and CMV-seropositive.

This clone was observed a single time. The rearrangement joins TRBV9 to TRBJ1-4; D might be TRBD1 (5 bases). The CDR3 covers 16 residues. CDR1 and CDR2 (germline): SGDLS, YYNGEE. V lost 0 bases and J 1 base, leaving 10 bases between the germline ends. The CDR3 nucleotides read TGTGCCAGCAGCGTAGCGGGGGGATTAACTAATGAAAAACTGTTTTTT. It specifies CASSVAGGLTNEKLFF.

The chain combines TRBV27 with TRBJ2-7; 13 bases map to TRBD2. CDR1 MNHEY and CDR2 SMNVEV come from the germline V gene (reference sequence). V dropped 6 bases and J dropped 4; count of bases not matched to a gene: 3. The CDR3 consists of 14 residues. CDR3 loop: CASSGLAGEYEQYF. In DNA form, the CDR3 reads TGTGCCAGCAGCGGACTAGCGGGAGAGTACGAGCAGTACTTC.

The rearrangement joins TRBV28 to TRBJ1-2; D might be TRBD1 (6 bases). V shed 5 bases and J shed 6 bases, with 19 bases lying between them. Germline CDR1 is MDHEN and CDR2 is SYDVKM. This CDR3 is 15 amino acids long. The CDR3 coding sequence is TGTGCCAGCAGTCCATCCCAGGACAGCGCCGATGGCTACACCTTC. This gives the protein CASSPSQDSADGYTF.

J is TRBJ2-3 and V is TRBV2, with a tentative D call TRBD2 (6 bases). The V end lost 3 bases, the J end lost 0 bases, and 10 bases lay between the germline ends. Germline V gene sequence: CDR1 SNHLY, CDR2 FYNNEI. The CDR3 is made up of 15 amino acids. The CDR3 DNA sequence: TGTGCCAGCAGTGAGGGGGGTCCGAGCACAGATACGCAGTATTTT. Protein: CASSEGGPSTDTQYF.

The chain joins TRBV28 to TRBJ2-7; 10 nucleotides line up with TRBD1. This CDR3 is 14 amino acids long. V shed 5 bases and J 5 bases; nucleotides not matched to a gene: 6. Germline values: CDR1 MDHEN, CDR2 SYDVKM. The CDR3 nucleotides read TGTGCCAGCAGTCCTAGGACAGGGGGACACGAGCAGTACTTC. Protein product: CASSPRTGGHEQYF.

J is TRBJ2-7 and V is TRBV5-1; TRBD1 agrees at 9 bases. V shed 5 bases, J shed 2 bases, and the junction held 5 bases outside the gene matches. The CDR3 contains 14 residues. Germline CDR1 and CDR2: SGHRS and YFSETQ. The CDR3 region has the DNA TGCGCCAGCAGTGGACAGGGGATCACCTACGAGCAGTACTTC. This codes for CASSGQGITYEQYF.

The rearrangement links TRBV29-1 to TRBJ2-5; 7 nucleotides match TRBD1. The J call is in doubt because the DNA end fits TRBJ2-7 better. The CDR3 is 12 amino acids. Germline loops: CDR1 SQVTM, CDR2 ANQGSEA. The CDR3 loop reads CSVGQGIGEQYF. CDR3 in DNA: TGCAGCGTTGGACAGGGCATCGGCGAGCAGTACTTC.

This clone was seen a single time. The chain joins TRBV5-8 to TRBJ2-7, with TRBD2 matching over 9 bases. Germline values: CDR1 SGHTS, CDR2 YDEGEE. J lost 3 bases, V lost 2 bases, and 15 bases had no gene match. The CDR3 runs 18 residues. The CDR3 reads CASSFPGRKRGAYYEQYF. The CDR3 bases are TGTGCCAGCAGCTTCCCGGGACGAAAGCGGGGGGCTTACTACGAGCAGTACTTC.

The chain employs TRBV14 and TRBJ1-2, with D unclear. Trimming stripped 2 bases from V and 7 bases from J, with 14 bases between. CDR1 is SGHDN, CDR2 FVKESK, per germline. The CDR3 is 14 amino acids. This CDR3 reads CASSQRGVLGGYTF. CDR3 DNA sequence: TGTGCCAGCAGCCAACGCGGGGTACTAGGTGGCTACACCTTC.

CDR3 loop: CSVSSSYEQYF. The CDR3 bases are TGCAGTGTTTCGTCCTCCTACGAGCAGTACTTC. The J gene is TRBJ2-7, the V gene TRBV20-1, with D hard to call. V lost 7 bases and J 0 bases, leaving 7 bases between the germline ends. The germline V gene encodes CDR1 DFQATT and CDR2 SNEGSKA (reference sequence). The CDR3 spans 11 residues.

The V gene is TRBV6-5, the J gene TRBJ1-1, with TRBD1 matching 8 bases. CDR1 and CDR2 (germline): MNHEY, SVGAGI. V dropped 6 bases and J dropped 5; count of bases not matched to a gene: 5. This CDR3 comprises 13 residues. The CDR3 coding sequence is TGTGCCAGCAGCCCAGGGGGCTGGACTGAAGCTTTCTTT. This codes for CASSPGGWTEAFF.

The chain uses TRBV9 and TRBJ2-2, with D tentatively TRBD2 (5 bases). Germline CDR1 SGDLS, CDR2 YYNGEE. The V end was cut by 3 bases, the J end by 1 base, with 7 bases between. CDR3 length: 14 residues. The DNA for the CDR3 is TGTGCCAGCAGCGACCGGGGGAACACCGGGGAGCTGTTTTTT. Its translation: CASSDRGNTGELFF.

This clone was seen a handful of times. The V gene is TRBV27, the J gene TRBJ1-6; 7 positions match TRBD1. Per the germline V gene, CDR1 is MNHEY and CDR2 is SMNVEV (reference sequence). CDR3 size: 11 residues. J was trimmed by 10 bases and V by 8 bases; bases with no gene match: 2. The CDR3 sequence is CASGGGSPLHF. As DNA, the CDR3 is TGTGCCAGCGGAGGGGGCTCACCCCTCCACTTT.